These T cell receptor beta chains were read from a single sample in a study of blood T cell repertoires in COVID-19. Here immunoSEQ multiplex PCR was the method, and the copy in TCRdb shows in-frame clones only, minus some. The sample has approximately 180,000 clones; 84% are singletons. Sequencing was carried out using PBMCs or T cells enriched from blood (not recorded which). The receptors originated from a man between 50 and 59 years old who had recovered from COVID-19. CDR3s include the opening cysteine and the closing phenylalanine or tryptophan. The D gene is left open where the match is weak. Clone size appears in some rows only: once, few, many, or a class for an expanded clone.

>-|TRBJ1-5|-|12|TRBV28
TGTGCCAGCAGCCCCCCAGGTCAACCCCAGCATTTT
CASSPPGQPQHF
>TRBD1|TRBJ2-7|-|16|TRBV10-3
TGTGCCATCAGTGGACGACAGGGGGCTGGAATCTATGAGCAGTACTTC
CAISGRQGAGIYEQYF
>-|TRBJ1-1|-|14|TRBV10-1
TGCGCCAGCAGTGCAGGACAGCAGAACACTGAAGCTTTCTTT
CASSAGQQNTEAFF
>-|TRBJ1-4|few|14|TRBV28
TGTGCCAGCAGTCCTTCCCGGGGGAATGAAAAACTGTTTTTT
CASSPSRGNEKLFF
>TRBD2|TRBJ2-7|-|12|TRBV11-1
TGTGCCAGCAGCGGACTAGTCGGCGAGCAGTACTTC
CASSGLVGEQYF
>-|TRBJ2-4|-|15|TRBV19
TGTGCCAGTAGGGAACAGGGCGCGGGCAAAAACATTCAGTACTTC
CASREQGAGKNIQYF
>-|TRBJ2-5|once|14|TRBV5-4
TGTGCCAGCAGCCCGTGGACAGCCCAAGAGACCCAGTACTTC
CASSPWTAQETQYF
>-|TRBJ1-4|once|17|TRBV2
TGTGCCAGCAGTGTTGAGACGGAGACTGCAACTAATGAAAAACTGTTTTTT
CASSVETETATNEKLFF
>-|TRBJ2-2|-|14|TRBV2
TGTGCCAGCAGTGTGTTGGCAGGGGCCGGGGAGCTGTTTTTT
CASSVLAGAGELFF
>TRBD2|TRBJ2-1|few|15|TRBV7-2
TGTGCCAGCAGCCACCCGGGACTAGCGGGGGGGCGGCCGTTCTTC
CASSHPGLAGGRPFF
>-|TRBJ1-2|-|16|TRBV28
TGTGCCAGCAGTTCACTCGGGGGGGTTAATTACTATGGCTACACCTTC
CASSSLGGVNYYGYTF
>-|TRBJ1-4|-|13|TRBV3-1/TRBV3-2
TGTGCCAGCAGCCGCGGGGGGGGTGAAAAACTGTTTTTT
CASSRGGGEKLFF
>-|TRBJ2-1|-|16|TRBV15
TGTGCCACCAGCAGCGACCGGGGGTTTACCTACAATGAGCAGTTCTTC
CATSSDRGFTYNEQFF
>-|TRBJ1-3|-|14|TRBV7-6
TGTGCCAGCAGCTCGACAGTTAGTGGAAACACCATATATTTT
CASSSTVSGNTIYF
>-|TRBJ1-2|-|13|TRBV12-3/TRBV12-4
TGTGCCAGCCAGGGGCCGTCTAACTATGGCTACACCTTC
CASQGPSNYGYTF
>-|TRBJ2-5|-|16|TRBV19
TGTGCCAGTAGTATAGGGGGGGGCCGGGGCCAAGAGACCCAGTACTTC
CASSIGGGRGQETQYF
>TRBD1|TRBJ2-7|-|13|TRBV5-6
TGTGCCAGCAGACGACAGGGTGGTTACGAGCAGTACTTC
CASRRQGGYEQYF
>-|TRBJ1-2|-|15|TRBV5-1
TGCGCCAGCAGCCCTGGACAGCCGTCTAACTATGGCTACACCTTC
CASSPGQPSNYGYTF
>-|TRBJ1-1|-|14|TRBV18
TGTGCCAGCTCACCCGGGACATCGAACACTGAAGCTTTCTTT
CASSPGTSNTEAFF
>TRBD1|TRBJ1-2|-|15|TRBV10-3
TGTGCCATCAGTGGGGGGGACAGGGGGCACTATGGCTACACCTTC
CAISGGDRGHYGYTF
>TRBD1|TRBJ1-3|-|13|TRBV5-1
TGCGCCAGCAGGACAGGGGTTGGAAACACCATATATTTT
CASRTGVGNTIYF
>TRBD1|TRBJ2-5|-|14|TRBV7-9
TGTGCCAGCAGCCCATCGACAGGGGTGGAGACCCAGTACTTC
CASSPSTGVETQYF
>-|TRBJ2-1|-|16|TRBV6-1
TGTGCCAGCAGTGAAGCAGCCGGGGGATATTACAATGAGCAGTTCTTC
CASSEAAGGYYNEQFF
>TRBD2|TRBJ2-7|few|14|TRBV3-1/TRBV3-2
TGTGCCAGCAGCCAAGGGACTAGCATGAGTGAGCAGTACTTC
CASSQGTSMSEQYF
>-|TRBJ1-2|-|15|TRBV7-2
TGTGCCAGCAGCCTCACCCCACAGGTCGCCTATGGCTACACCTTC
CASSLTPQVAYGYTF
>-|TRBJ1-3|-|14|TRBV14
TGTGCCAGCAGCCAAGATTACCCGGGTTTTACCATATATTTT
CASSQDYPGFTIYF
>TRBD2|TRBJ2-1|-|18|TRBV4-1
TGCGCCAGCAGCCAAAGAGAGGGAGCGGGGGATACCTACAATGAGCAGTTCTTC
CASSQREGAGDTYNEQFF